These T cell receptor beta chains were read from a single sample in a study of shared clonotypes between healthy human individuals. Sequencing used immunoSEQ multiplex PCR; TCRdb keeps in-frame clones, though not all of them. The data hold about 1.5 million clones, with around 98% observed a single time. Specimen: naive CD4+ T cells sorted from blood. These receptor sequences come from a man aged 25-40 years in good health. The CDR3 runs from the conserved cysteine through the conserved F or W. Expanded clones get a size class; other rows say once, few or many, or leave the size out.

cdr3_aa clone_size j_call v_call
CASSPNRGGFNQPQHF NA TRBJ1-5 TRBV27
CASSGSRGSEKLFF NA TRBJ1-4 TRBV6-5
CASSLWPGSTDSNYGYTF once TRBJ1-2 TRBV28
CASSSLAESSYNEQFF NA TRBJ2-1 TRBV5-8
CSADRASENIQYF NA TRBJ2-4 TRBV29-1
CASGFNMNTEAFF NA TRBJ1-1 TRBV2
CASRKRELGTGELFF NA TRBJ2-2 TRBV7-9
CGTGAGNQPQHF NA TRBJ1-5 TRBV28
CASSSPGQGAQFF NA TRBJ2-1 TRBV7-3
CASSLEGKRGEQYF NA TRBJ2-7 TRBV5-5
CASSWDQGSSYNEQFF NA TRBJ2-1 TRBV27
CSISRFGLAGPSYEQYF NA TRBJ2-7 TRBV29-1
CASTAPGKPQETQYF NA TRBJ2-5 TRBV18
CASSPGLADTDTQYF NA TRBJ2-3 TRBV5-4
CASSESARDAQPQHF NA TRBJ1-5 TRBV25-1
CASSEGTDFISSYEQYF NA TRBJ2-7 TRBV6-1
CASSPDFGRDNEQFF NA TRBJ2-1 TRBV11-3
CASSSTGTGYTF NA TRBJ1-2 TRBV7-9
CASSLGGTGTYEQYF once TRBJ2-7 TRBV5-1
CASSVGLAGVIGELFF NA TRBJ2-2 TRBV9
CASSQAEGADTQYF NA TRBJ2-3 TRBV4-3
CASSQVAGVETQYF NA TRBJ2-5 TRBV4-1
CSVEGAGGTDTQYF once TRBJ2-3 TRBV29-1
CASSQAGQSSYEQYF NA TRBJ2-7 TRBV4-1
CASSSGRPRTGELFF NA TRBJ2-2 TRBV27
CASNPGGGPFNEKLFF once TRBJ1-4 TRBV5-1
CASSANRADTEAFF NA TRBJ1-1 TRBV27
CASTLSTSGNTIYF NA TRBJ1-3 TRBV28
CASSTWDRGTETQYF NA TRBJ2-5 TRBV7-9
CASSFYEQYF NA TRBJ2-7 TRBV5-1
CASSLIEQANYEQYF NA TRBJ2-7 TRBV11-2
CASSLGPRDYVF NA TRBJ2-1 TRBV7-2
CASSLGISGNTIYF NA TRBJ1-3 TRBV7-9
CASSFIGGYNEQFF few TRBJ2-1 TRBV28
CASSQLTGETQYF NA TRBJ2-5 TRBV14
CASSAGVSSGLNTEAFF NA TRBJ1-1 TRBV5-1
CASSLTPGSNQPQHF NA TRBJ1-5 TRBV18
CASSSHKALHSGANVLTF NA TRBJ2-6 TRBV27
CASSLGGTSSYEQYF NA TRBJ2-7 TRBV5-1
CAISGVFSNTEAFF NA TRBJ1-1 TRBV10-3
CSAGGYRGVDTEAFF NA TRBJ1-1 TRBV29-1
CASSTGGPYTGELFF NA TRBJ2-2 TRBV6-5
CSGIKGLPYEQYF NA TRBJ2-7 TRBV29-1
CASSPPNGATNEKLFF NA TRBJ1-4 TRBV27
CATRGRVSSYNEQFF NA TRBJ2-1 TRBV19
CASSYFGEGTGELFF NA TRBJ2-2 TRBV6-5
CASGRTGFNEKLFF once TRBJ1-4 TRBV2
CASSVGRGDTQYF many TRBJ2-3 TRBV9
CAISEQVSSYEQYF once TRBJ2-7 TRBV10-3
CASSYSGGGSDTQYF NA TRBJ2-3 TRBV5-1
CASRATGGYEQYF NA TRBJ2-7 TRBV5-6
CASRAGTSTNEQFF NA TRBJ2-1 TRBV6-1
CASSHHRQGGSEAFF NA TRBJ1-1 TRBV28
CSVEDPGQGALSYNEQFF NA TRBJ2-1 TRBV29-1
CASSPISSSQQNSGNTIYF NA TRBJ1-3 TRBV18
CASSFFGTYNEQFF NA TRBJ2-1 TRBV5-5
CASLGLAGSRDTQYF NA TRBJ2-3 TRBV27
CAWQTGTDTQYF once TRBJ2-3 TRBV30
CASSTVGLAGGSEQFF NA TRBJ2-1 TRBV2
CSAGLGVTEAFF NA TRBJ1-1 TRBV29-1